This T cell receptor (beta chain) was observed in a study of blood T cell repertoires in COVID-19. Looking at the study overall: Sites across the United States, Italy and Spain contributed samples from acute and convalescent COVID-19.

Participants reported their clinical history, and cohort assignment relied on those reports. The CDR3 length is 16 residues. Looked up from germline, CDR1 is MDHEN and CDR2 is SYDVKM. V was pared by 3 bases and J by 7 bases, with 10 bases of the junction left unmatched. Sequencing used immunoSEQ multiplex PCR; TCRdb keeps in-frame clones, though not all of them. The table records 200,000 or so clones, approximately 83% of them present only once. This sequence originates from a woman between 40 and 50 years old with acute COVID-19. The specimen sequenced was PBMCs or T cells enriched from blood (not recorded which). This chain links TRBV28 with TRBJ1-5, with TRBD1 matching 9 bases. The CDR3 DNA is TGTGCCAGCAGTTTCGAGGGACAGGGAAGGGGGCAGCCCCAGCATTTT. Protein: CASSFEGQGRGQPQHF.